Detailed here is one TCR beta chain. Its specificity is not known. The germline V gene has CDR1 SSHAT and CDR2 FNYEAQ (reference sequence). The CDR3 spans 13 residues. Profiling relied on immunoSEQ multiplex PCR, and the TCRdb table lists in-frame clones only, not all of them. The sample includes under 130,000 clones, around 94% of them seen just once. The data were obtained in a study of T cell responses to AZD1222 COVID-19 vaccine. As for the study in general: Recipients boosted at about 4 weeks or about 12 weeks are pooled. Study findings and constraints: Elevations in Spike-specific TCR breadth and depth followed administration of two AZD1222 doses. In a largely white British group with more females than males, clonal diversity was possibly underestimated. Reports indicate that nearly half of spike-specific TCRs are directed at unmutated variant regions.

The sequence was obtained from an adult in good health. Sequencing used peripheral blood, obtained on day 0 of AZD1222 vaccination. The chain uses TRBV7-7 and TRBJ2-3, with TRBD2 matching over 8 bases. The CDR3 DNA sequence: TGTGCTAGCGGTATAGCGGGAACAGATACGCAGTATTTT. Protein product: CASGIAGTDTQYF.